This T cell receptor beta chain was sequenced in a study of T-cell reconstitution after alpha-beta-depleted transplantation in children. Study conclusions and caveats: Surviving thymic progenitors and recipient T cells were the source of high TCRbeta diversity at day 60 in some patients.

This clonotype has at least ten counts. No antigen is known for it. The germline gives CDR1 LGHDT, CDR2 YNNKEL (reference sequence). J was trimmed by 0 bases and V by 1 base; bases with no gene match: 0. The CDR3 consists of 15 residues. The TCRbeta library was prepared with unique molecular identifiers. MiXCR, run by TCRdb on the PCR reads, gives a single entry per CDR3 protein. Of approximately 44,000 distinct CDR3 sequences listed, 5.8% are singletons. The rearrangement uses TRBV3-1 and TRBJ2-7, with TRBD2 identical over 10 bases. This receptor was obtained from a female patient aged 2-10 years who had a stem cell transplant for aplastic anemia, so the T cells may come from the graft donor. The sample here was PBMCs, mostly from graft donor cells, taken 60 days after TCRalphabeta/CD19-depleted stem cell transplant. The CDR3 sequence is CASSQASGSSYEQYF. Written as DNA, the CDR3 is TGTGCCAGCAGCCAAGCTAGCGGGAGCTCCTACGAGCAGTACTTC.